This entry lists 18 T cell receptor beta chains sequenced from one sample in a study of response to subunit inactivated influenza vaccine (dated by TCRdb to the late 2010s). To prepare the library, RT-PCR was applied. Instrument used: Illumina HiSeq 2500. TCRdb reprocessed the public reads (quality trimming at Q25 with fastp, clone calling with MiXCR) and kept in-frame beta chains. Rows with a matching CDR3 protein are joined into one entry that keeps the most common DNA and genes. Recorded for this sample are 590,000 or so distinct CDR3 sequences; around 15% of them occurred a single time. The ten largest clones represent roughly 7.6% of the sample. The source material was PBMCs from blood, sampled 14 to 15 days before vaccination. These receptors all come from a man in his fifties or sixties who received an inactivated influenza vaccine. Donor details come from another sample of the same person, matched by shared clones.

This chain joins TRBV5-1 and TRBJ1-6; D is unclear. Deletions cut 7 bases from V and 0 bases from J, with 14 bases between. CDR3 length: 16 residues. Per the germline V gene, CDR1 is SGHRS and CDR2 is YFSETQ. Here the CDR3 DNA reads TGCGCCAGCCGCGAACTGGAAAGCTCCTATAATTCACCCCTCCACTTT. As protein: CASRELESSYNSPLHF.

This clonotype was seen many times. The rearrangement uses TRBV7-9 and TRBJ2-5; 8 bases are shared with TRBD1. The trim removed 2 bases at V and 4 bases at J, leaving 3 bases unmatched. The germline V gene has CDR1 SEHNR and CDR2 FQNEAQ (reference sequence). The CDR3 consists of 14 residues. The CDR3 region is CASSLIQGGETQYF. As DNA, the CDR3 is TGTGCCAGCAGCTTAATACAGGGGGGAGAGACCCAGTACTTC.

This chain connects TRBV3-1 to TRBJ2-4, with D uncertain. Trimming pared 2 bases from V and 2 bases from J, leaving 4 bases between. From germline, CDR1 is LGHDT and CDR2 YNNKEL (reference sequence). The CDR3 has 13 residues. This chain's CDR3 is CASSQTPKNIQYF. CDR3 bases: TGTGCCAGCAGCCAAACCCCCAAAAACATTCAGTACTTC.

In this sample, this clonotype turned up many times. The chain joins TRBV18 to TRBJ1-1; 7 bases fit TRBD1. V lost 3 bases and J lost 0; bases outside the gene matches: 4. Per the germline V gene, CDR1 is KGHSH and CDR2 is LQKENI. There are 15 residues in the CDR3. The CDR3 reads CASSPSTGLNTEAFF. The DNA of the CDR3 is TGTGCCAGCTCACCTTCGACAGGGTTGAACACTGAAGCTTTCTTT.

The rearrangement joins TRBV7-2 to TRBJ2-2, with TRBD2 identical over 10 bases. With 4 bases clipped from V and 8 bases from J, the junction kept 10 bases outside the gene matches. CDR3 length equals 16 residues. CDR1 and CDR2 from the germline V gene are SGHTA and FQGNSA. The CDR3 coding sequence is TGTGCCAGCAGCTCTTCCGGGACTAGCGTCTCTGGGGAGCTGTTTTTT. Protein product: CASSSSGTSVSGELFF. The full variable domain, rest sourced from reference TRBV7-2 and TRBJ2-2, is GAGVSQSPSNKVTEKGKDVELRCDPISGHTALYWYRQSLGQGLEFLIYFQGNSAPDKSGLPSDRFSAERTGGSVSTLTIQRTQQEDSAVYLCASSSSGTSVSGELFFGEGSRLTVL.

This chain connects TRBV5-1 to TRBJ2-2; 9 bases map to TRBD2. J lost 3 bases, V lost 3 bases, and 6 bases had no gene match. Germline V lookup: CDR1 SGHRS, CDR2 YFSETQ. The CDR3 contains 16 residues. The CDR3 here is CASSSSSGSYTGELFF. DNA for the CDR3: TGCGCCAGCAGCTCGAGTAGCGGGAGTTACACCGGGGAGCTGTTTTTT.

This chain links TRBV4-3 with TRBJ2-7; TRBD1 or TRBD2 may be the D gene (6 bases each). Germline V lookup: CDR1 LGHNA, CDR2 YSLEER. The V end was cut by 0 bases, the J end by 2 bases, with 17 bases between. CDR3 length equals 17 residues. CDR3 bases: TGCGCCAGCAGCCAAGATATAGGGGGAGGCACCACCTACGAGCAGTACTTC. Translating gives CASSQDIGGGTTYEQYF.

The sample holds many counts of this clonotype. The gene calls are TRBV9 and TRBJ2-5; D not certain. Trimming left V 0 bases short and J 4 bases short, with 13 bases between. Germline V gene lookup returns CDR1 SGDLS and CDR2 YYNGEE. The CDR3 has 15 amino acids. CDR3 in DNA: TGTGCCAGCAGCGTAGGAGGCGTAACGGGAGAGACCCAGTACTTC. Amino acid sequence: CASSVGGVTGETQYF. The full variable domain, with the rest looked up from reference TRBV9 and TRBJ2-5, is DSGVTQTPKHLITATGQRVTLRCSPRSGDLSVYWYQQSLDQGLQFLIQYYNGEERAKGNILERFSAQQFPDLHSELNLSSLELGDSALYFCASSVGGVTGETQYFGPGTRLLVL.

This clonotype has ten or more counts. The chain uses TRBV12-3 or TRBV12-4 and TRBJ2-1, with TRBD1 matching 9 bases. This CDR3 spans 15 amino acids. The ends lost 1 base at V and 7 bases at J; junction bases unmatched: 5. In DNA form, the CDR3 reads TGTGCCAGCAGTTTAGACAGGGGGCTTAGGAATGAGCAGTTCTTC. It codes for CASSLDRGLRNEQFF.

This chain connects TRBV10-3 to TRBJ2-7; D perhaps matches TRBD2 (5 bases). The CDR3 is 14 residues long. The V end lost 5 bases, the J end lost 4 bases, and 15 bases lay between the germline ends. Germline CDR1 ENHRY, CDR2 SYGVKD. In DNA form, the CDR3 reads TGTGCCATCAGTTCCGGACTGTCATCGTACGAGCAGTACTTC. Its protein product is CAISSGLSSYEQYF.

In this sample, this clonotype turned up a few times. The chain links TRBV3-1 to TRBJ2-7, with 7 bases that match TRBD2. The V gene's germline CDR1 is LGHDT and CDR2 YNNKEL (reference sequence). The CDR3 loop spans 14 amino acids. V lost 4 bases, J lost 3 bases, and 6 bases stayed unmatched. CDR3 coding DNA: TGTGCCAGCAGCCCCCAGGCTAGCGGCTACGAGCAGTACTTC. The encoded protein is CASSPQASGYEQYF.

This clonotype was seen a few times. CDR3 nucleotide sequence: TGTGCCAGCAGACGGGGACGGAGCCCGGGGAATGAGCAGTTCTTC. Its translation: CASRRGRSPGNEQFF. The chain uses TRBV12-3 or TRBV12-4 and TRBJ2-1; possibly TRBD1 or TRBD2 for D (5 bases each). V gave up 6 bases and J gave up 7 bases, with 19 bases separating them. The CDR3 is made up of 15 amino acids.

This chain joins TRBV5-4 and TRBJ2-5, with a tentative D call TRBD2 (5 bases). The CDR3 contains 15 residues. Trimming left V 5 bases short and J 2 bases short, with 16 bases between. The germline CDR1 and CDR2 sequences are SGHNT and YYREEE (reference sequence). The CDR3 DNA follows: TGTGCCAGCAGGGCCTGGCAGGAGGATCAAGAGACCCAGTACTTC. Protein sequence: CASRAWQEDQETQYF.

This clonotype was detected ten times or more. This chain uses TRBV20-1 with TRBJ1-2, with 7 bases that match TRBD1. Germline CDR1 DFQATT, CDR2 SNEGSKA (reference sequence). The CDR3 runs 14 residues. V shed 6 bases, J shed 4 bases, and the junction held 11 bases outside the gene matches. CDR3 loop: CSALLRDSLYGYTF. The CDR3, as DNA: TGCAGTGCCCTACTCCGGGACAGCCTCTATGGCTACACCTTC.

Of note for this clonotype: One junction end disagrees with the germline gene, perhaps due to a read error. This chain links TRBV4-2 with TRBJ2-5; D not certain. Looked up from germline, CDR1 is LGHNA and CDR2 is YNFKEQ. CDR3 length: 15 residues. The CDR3 nucleotides are TGTGCCAGAAGCCAAGATCCGGCCAGACAAGAGACCCAGTACTTC. Its translation is CARSQDPARQETQYF.

This clonotype has a handful of counts. This sequence joins TRBV21-1 and TRBJ2-7; the table gives TRBD1 as D, unverified against the DNA. TRBV21-1 has pseudogene status. CDR3 length: 16 amino acids. CDR3 protein: CASSKARSRGTYEQYF. The CDR3 DNA follows: TGTGCCAGCAGCAAAGCGCGGAGCAGGGGGACCTACGAGCAGTACTTC.

There are a few counts of this clonotype. The V and J genes are TRBV12-3 or TRBV12-4 and TRBJ1-6, with TRBD1 matching 10 bases. This CDR3 is built from 15 residues. V lost 6 bases to trimming and J lost 10 bases; unmatched junction nucleotides: 9. CDR3 residues: CASSLMTGGGSPLHF. DNA of the CDR3: TGTGCCAGCAGCCTAATGACAGGGGGCGGATCACCCCTCCACTTT.

Written as DNA, the CDR3 is TGTGCCAGCAGCTGGAGCCCTCCTACCGCTAGCGGGGAAAACATTCAGTACTTC. This codes for CASSWSPPTASGENIQYF. This rearrangement joins TRBV7-8 to TRBJ2-4, with 9 nucleotides matching TRBD2. The V gene's germline CDR1 is SGHVS and CDR2 FQNEAQ. Losses at the gene ends were 4 bases for V and 5 bases for J; bases not matched to a gene: 15. The CDR3 covers 18 residues.